Listed below are T cell receptor beta chains from one sample, sequenced in a study of blood T cell repertoires in COVID-19. Sequenced by immunoSEQ multiplex PCR; TCRdb stores in-frame clones only, minus some. The sample holds fewer than 350,000 clones, more than 85% seen once. Sample: peripheral blood. The receptors were gathered from a man in his forties or fifties with acute or convalescent COVID-19. The CDR3 runs from the conserved cysteine through the conserved F or W. The D gene is left open where the match is weak. Some rows mark clone size as missing; the rest say once, few, many or name a class of expanded clone.

cdr3_length,v_call,clone_size,d_call,j_call,cdr3_nt,cdr3_aa
15,TRBV4-1,-,TRBD1,TRBJ2-1,TGCGCCAGCAGCCACGGGACAGGGAGACACAATGAGCAGTTCTTC,CASSHGTGRHNEQFF
15,TRBV14,-,-,TRBJ1-6,TGTGCCAGCAGCCAAGTGGGGACAATTCTTTCACCCCTCCACTTT,CASSQVGTILSPLHF
16,TRBV6-6,-,-,TRBJ1-4,TGTGCCAGCAGTTACTCCCGGTTGCAAACTAATGAAAAACTGTTTTTT,CASSYSRLQTNEKLFF
14,TRBV5-1,-,TRBD1,TRBJ2-4,TGCGCCAGCAGCCTCTTGGGACAGGGCGACATTCAGTACTTC,CASSLLGQGDIQYF
18,TRBV7-8,-,TRBD2,TRBJ2-3,TGTGCCAGCAGCTTAGCCCCGGGACTAGCGTCTAGCACAGATACGCAGTATTTT,CASSLAPGLASSTDTQYF
16,TRBV4-1,-,-,TRBJ2-7,TGCGCCAGCAGCCAGCCCGGGACTTACAGCTCCTACGAGCAGTACTTC,CASSQPGTYSSYEQYF
15,TRBV2,once,TRBD2,TRBJ2-7,TGTGCCAGCAGGGGTCGCCAAGCGGGGATCGGCGAGCAGTACTTC,CASRGRQAGIGEQYF
13,TRBV10-2,-,TRBD2,TRBJ2-2,TGCGCCAGCAGGGGACTAAACACCGGGGAGCTGTTTTTT,CASRGLNTGELFF
14,TRBV5-1,-,-,TRBJ2-7,TGCGCCAGCAGCTTGGAACAGGGTTTATACGAGCAGTACTTC,CASSLEQGLYEQYF
14,TRBV11-2,-,-,TRBJ1-6,TGTGCCAGCAGCCTTGACAGAATACGCTCACCCCTCCACTTT,CASSLDRIRSPLHF
15,TRBV5-1,-,TRBD1,TRBJ2-3,TGCGCCAGCAGCTTCGGGACAGGGCTTGGAGATACGCAGTATTTT,CASSFGTGLGDTQYF
13,TRBV19,-,-,TRBJ1-2,TGTGCCAGTAGCTCCCGTATCTTCGGGGGCTACACCTTC,CASSSRIFGGYTF
13,TRBV6-5,-,TRBD1,TRBJ1-1,TGTGCCAGCAGTTACCCCGGGACAGGGATCGCTTTCTTT,CASSYPGTGIAFF
15,TRBV5-1,-,TRBD2,TRBJ2-7,TGCGCCAGCAGCCGTGGGACTAGCATCTCCTACGAGCAGTACTTC,CASSRGTSISYEQYF
14,TRBV30,-,-,TRBJ2-2,TGTGCCTGGAGTAGGGGGAACCTTCCCGGGGAGCTGTTTTTT,CAWSRGNLPGELFF
15,TRBV3-1/TRBV3-2,-,TRBD1,TRBJ1-2,TGTGCCAGCAGCCGACAAATCGACAGGGGCTATGGCTACACCTTC,CASSRQIDRGYGYTF
17,TRBV19,-,-,TRBJ2-4,TGTGCCAGTAGCCTGAGACAGATAGACCCAGCCAAAAACATTCAGTACTTC,CASSLRQIDPAKNIQYF
14,TRBV11-2,-,-,TRBJ1-1,TGTGCCAGCAGCCCAGGGACACGGCGGGGGGAAGCTTTCTTT,CASSPGTRRGEAFF
12,TRBV11-2,-,-,TRBJ2-7,TGTGCCAGCAGCTCCCAGGGGTACGAGCAGTACTTC,CASSSQGYEQYF
16,TRBV5-6,-,-,TRBJ2-1,TGTGCCAGCAGCTCACCCAGACCGTCGACTTACAATGAGCAGTTCTTC,CASSSPRPSTYNEQFF
15,TRBV30,-,TRBD1,TRBJ2-1,TGTGCCTGGAGAGCCCGGGACAGGACCTACAATGAGCAGTTCTTC,CAWRARDRTYNEQFF
19,TRBV11-2,-,TRBD1,TRBJ2-7,TGTGCCAGCAGCCCCTTCCCGGGACAGGGGAAAAAAGGCTACTACGAGCAGTACTTC,CASSPFPGQGKKGYYEQYF
14,TRBV10-2,-,TRBD2,TRBJ2-7,TGCGCCAGCACATGGGGGGGTAGCGGGGGCCCACAGTACTTC,CASTWGGSGGPQYF
15,TRBV5-1,few,TRBD1,TRBJ1-5,TGCGCCAGCAGCCCTTTGACAGGGGGCAATCAGCCCCAGCATTTT,CASSPLTGGNQPQHF
13,TRBV6-5,few,TRBD1,TRBJ2-7,TGTGCCAGCCGACGGGACAGAGCCTACGAGCAGTACTTC,CASRRDRAYEQYF
13,TRBV2,-,-,TRBJ2-4,TGTGCCAGCAGTGGAGGGCCCCAGGACATTCAGTACTTC,CASSGGPQDIQYF
15,TRBV7-2,-,TRBD1,TRBJ1-2,TGTGCCAGCAGCTTAGAGGGACAGGGAACAAATGGCTACACCTTC,CASSLEGQGTNGYTF
16,TRBV3-1/TRBV3-2,-,-,TRBJ2-2,TGTGCCAGCAGCCAAGGATTCGGTATTAGCCCCGGGGAGCTGTTTTTT,CASSQGFGISPGELFF
18,TRBV12-5,-,-,TRBJ2-2,TGTGCTAGTGGTTTGGTACAGTGGCGCCTCGCGAACACCGGGGAGCTGTTTTTT,CASGLVQWRLANTGELFF
13,TRBV5-4,-,-,TRBJ1-2,TGTGCCAGCAGCACAAATACTAACTATGGCTACACCTTC,CASSTNTNYGYTF
14,TRBV3-1/TRBV3-2,-,-,TRBJ2-5,TGTGCCAGCAGCTCTACTAGACGCCAAGAGACCCAGTACTTC,CASSSTRRQETQYF
14,TRBV11-3,once,-,TRBJ1-1,TGTGCCAGCAGCAGAGAGGGATTGAACACTGAAGCTTTCTTT,CASSREGLNTEAFF